This T cell receptor (beta chain) was profiled in a study of immune heterogeneity within non-small cell lung tumors. Notes on the study in general: For the most part, the T-cell receptor beta clonotypes present at high frequency were distinct from one individual patient to the next.

The authors used roughly 0.55 ug of bulk tumor genomic DNA per sample as template. Far-apart biopsies, several per primary tumor, were taken during surgery. Their non-small cell lung cancer was newly diagnosed and untreated, and the patients underwent curative surgery. This clonotype showed up many times. As yet, its antigen is unknown. Multiplex PCR relied on 32 V and 13 J primers to amplify TCR beta CDR3. TCRdb processed the multiplex PCR reads anew with MiXCR; each CDR3 protein has one entry. The sample yields some 13,000 distinct CDR3 sequences, about 23% seen once. This clonotype was sampled from a man aged 45-65 years with non-small cell lung cancer. Sequencing was done on a sample of lung tumor tissue.

CDR3 sequence: CASSPDRVYGYTF. The CDR3 DNA reads as TGTGCCAGCTCACCGGACAGGGTCTATGGCTACACCTTC. The V and J genes are TRBV18 and TRBJ1-2, with 8 nucleotides matching TRBD1. The CDR3 extends over 13 amino acids. The ends lost 3 bases at V and 4 bases at J; junction bases unmatched: 1. Germline CDR1 is KGHSH and CDR2 is LQKENI.